Following are 25 T cell receptor beta chains from one sample sequenced in a study of shared clonotypes between healthy human individuals (dated by TCRdb to the early 2020s). The library was built by means of the immunoSEQ multiplex PCR assay. Here the immuneACCESS table is served through TCRdb, limited to in-frame sequences with V and J called. Missing clones are a known gap in these copies; in checked studies unresolved V genes cover under half, and the rest lacks a known reason. The sample records 730,000 or so clones, approximately 79% of which are singletons. Approximately 2% of the sample rests with the top ten. Sequences were obtained from memory CD4+ T cells sorted from blood. What this sample's cell subset or site label stands for: CD45RA-negative fraction. The receptor source for this set is a young woman in good health.

Notes on this clone: This CDR3 is also generated by other DNA sequences in the sample. The chain uses TRBV9 and TRBJ1-1; no reliable D call. From germline, CDR1 is SGDLS and CDR2 YYNGEE. CDR3 length equals 14 residues. V lost 4 bases, J lost 0 bases, and 10 bases lay in between. The CDR3 loop reads CASSPRRVNTEAFF. The DNA for the CDR3 is TGTGCCAGCAGCCCAAGGAGGGTGAACACTGAAGCTTTCTTT.

The V call is TRBV15, the J call TRBJ1-2; D gene ambiguous. V lost 5 bases to trimming and J lost 0 bases, with 4 bases between them. The CDR3 has 12 residues. Looked up from germline, CDR1 is LNHNV and CDR2 is YYDKDF (reference sequence). The DNA for the CDR3 is TGTGCCACCAGCTTAGCTAACTATGGCTACACCTTC. Translating it yields CATSLANYGYTF.

The gene calls are TRBV29-1 and TRBJ2-4; either TRBD1 or TRBD2 may supply D (5 bases each). Trimming cost V 2 bases and J 8 bases, with 10 bases left between them. Germline assignment: CDR1 SQVTM and CDR2 ANQGSEA. The CDR3 is 12 amino acids. In DNA form, the CDR3 reads TGCAGCGTTGAATCTGGGGGTGACATTCAGTACTTC. Residues: CSVESGGDIQYF.

V and J are TRBV28 and TRBJ1-5; TRBD1 is a possible D gene (5 bases). This CDR3 spans 13 amino acids. CDR1 is MDHEN, CDR2 SYDVKM, per germline. V was cut by 8 bases and J by 3 bases, with 11 bases left in between. In DNA, the CDR3 is TGTGCCAGCGGTGGACACGCCAATCAGCCCCAGCATTTT. This gives the protein CASGGHANQPQHF.

In its sample, this clone was seen once. J is TRBJ2-2 and V is TRBV5-4; tentatively, D is TRBD2 (5 bases). V was cut by 2 bases and J by 4 bases, with 15 bases left in between. The CDR3 covers 16 residues. Per germline, CDR1 SGHNT and CDR2 YYREEE (reference sequence). The CDR3: CASSLRILGGTGELFF. Written as DNA, the CDR3 is TGTGCCAGCAGCTTACGCATCTTAGGAGGCACCGGGGAGCTGTTTTTT.

There are a few counts of this clone. The V gene is TRBV10-3, the J gene TRBJ1-1; D unclear. Trimming shortened V by 3 bases and J by 6 bases, and 8 bases separated the two germline ends. The germline CDR1 and CDR2 sequences are ENHRY and SYGVKD. This CDR3 region has 12 residues. The DNA of the CDR3 is TGTGCCATCAGTGAAAGGGCGGCTGAAGCTTTCTTT. Translated: CAISERAAEAFF.

This chain joins TRBV7-2 and TRBJ2-1; 7 positions match TRBD2. CDR3 size: 15 residues. Germline V gene lookup returns CDR1 SGHTA and CDR2 FQGNSA. V lost 3 bases, J lost 10 bases, and 12 bases stayed unmatched. CDR3 loop: CASSFTARTSGEQFF. The CDR3 coding sequence is TGTGCCAGCAGCTTCACCGCCAGGACTAGTGGGGAGCAGTTCTTC.

The chain links TRBV5-1 to TRBJ2-1, with TRBD1 matching over 7 bases. This CDR3 has 15 amino acids. V gave up 4 bases and J gave up 4 bases; unmatched junction bases: 8. Germline V gene lookup returns CDR1 SGHRS and CDR2 YFSETQ. The chain's CDR3 is CASSQDRPGYNEQFF. The CDR3 DNA sequence: TGCGCCAGCAGCCAGGACAGGCCTGGTTACAATGAGCAGTTCTTC.

V is TRBV28 and J is TRBJ1-2, with D hard to call. The germline V and J ends were trimmed by 1 base and 4 bases, with 16 bases remaining between them. The CDR3 consists of 16 residues. Per germline, CDR1 MDHEN and CDR2 SYDVKM. The CDR3 nucleotides are TGTGCCAGCAGTTTATCGCCCGGGCGGCCCGCCTATGGCTACACCTTC. Translating gives CASSLSPGRPAYGYTF.

This chain uses TRBV5-4 with TRBJ2-2; 9 positions agree with TRBD1. The CDR3 extends over 15 amino acids. V lost 4 bases, J lost 8 bases, and 9 bases stayed unmatched. Looked up from germline, CDR1 is SGHNT and CDR2 is YYREEE (reference sequence). CDR3 sequence reads: CASSRGQGNFGELFF. Written as DNA, the CDR3 is TGTGCCAGCAGCCGAGGACAGGGGAATTTTGGGGAGCTGTTTTTT.

The chain uses TRBV9 and TRBJ2-1; TRBD2 matches at 8 bases. Per the germline V gene, CDR1 is SGDLS and CDR2 is YYNGEE. V gave up 0 bases and J gave up 0 bases; unmatched junction bases: 5. The CDR3 has 17 residues. DNA for the CDR3: TGTGCCAGCAGCGTAGCGTGGCGGGAGGACTCCTACAATGAGCAGTTCTTC. It codes for CASSVAWREDSYNEQFF.

This chain's CDR3 is CASSSYAGTGRRDEQFF. Here the CDR3 DNA reads TGCGCCAGCAGCTCTTACGCCGGGACAGGGAGAAGGGATGAGCAGTTCTTC. The chain links TRBV5-1 to TRBJ2-1; the match to TRBD1 covers 9 bases. This CDR3 spans 17 amino acids. Per the germline V gene, CDR1 is SGHRS and CDR2 is YFSETQ. The trim removed 3 bases at V and 8 bases at J, leaving 15 bases unmatched.

The genes are TRBV7-6 and TRBJ1-5; no clear D. The ends were cut back, 5 bases at V and 3 bases at J, with 11 bases in the middle. CDR3 length equals 14 residues. CDR1 is SGHVS and CDR2 is FNYEAQ in the germline V gene. The CDR3 sequence is CASSQGLFNQPQHF. CDR3 bases: TGTGCCAGCAGCCAAGGCCTATTCAATCAGCCCCAGCATTTT.

The CDR3 spells CASSPIGLKTNQPQHF. The CDR3 DNA is TGTGCCAGCTCACCAATAGGATTGAAGACAAATCAGCCCCAGCATTTT. The chain is built from TRBV18 and TRBJ1-5; D is unresolved. CDR1 and CDR2 from the germline V gene are KGHSH and LQKENI. The CDR3 has 16 residues. Trimming left V 2 bases short and J 4 bases short, with 15 bases between.

The gene calls are TRBV19 and TRBJ1-4; no definite D call. Trimming removed 8 bases at V and 7 bases at J, with 11 bases between. This CDR3 has 12 residues. Germline V CDR1 and CDR2: LNHDA, SQIVND (reference sequence). DNA for the CDR3: TGTGCCAGTGCCGGGGTGGGTGAAAAACTGTTTTTT. It is translated as CASAGVGEKLFF.

In its sample, this clone was seen once. V is TRBV11-3 and J is TRBJ2-5; D uncertain. The V end lost 7 bases, the J end lost 6 bases, and 9 bases lay between the germline ends. CDR1 and CDR2 (germline): SGHNT, YENEEA. CDR3 length: 11 amino acids. CDR3 sequence reads: CASTLHKTQYF. CDR3 nucleotide sequence: TGTGCCAGCACTCTCCACAAGACCCAGTACTTC.

A few counts support this clone. The chain employs TRBV29-1 and TRBJ1-1; D is unresolved. This CDR3 contains 11 residues. The V end lost 4 bases, the J end lost 1 base, and 4 bases lay between the germline ends. Looked up from germline, CDR1 is SQVTM and CDR2 is ANQGSEA. The CDR3 is CSVVWNTEAFF. In DNA form, the CDR3 reads TGCAGCGTTGTCTGGAACACTGAAGCTTTCTTT.

The chain uses TRBV20-1 and TRBJ2-1; D is uncertain. This CDR3 contains 11 residues. Germline V gene lookup returns CDR1 DFQATT and CDR2 SNEGSKA (reference sequence). Between the trimmed V and J ends, which lost 6 bases and 5 bases, there was a span of 8 bases. Written as DNA, the CDR3 is TGCAGTGCGCTACTAAACAATGAGCAGTTCTTC. Amino acid sequence: CSALLNNEQFF.

The J gene is TRBJ2-3, the V gene TRBV7-6; 8 bases agree with TRBD2. The germline V gene has CDR1 SGHVS and CDR2 FNYEAQ. The CDR3 has 18 amino acids. With 5 bases clipped from V and 2 bases from J, the junction kept 15 bases outside the gene matches. CDR3 sequence: CASSLRGRSGSYTDTQYF. The CDR3 DNA follows: TGTGCCAGCAGCCTTAGAGGGAGAAGCGGGAGTTACACAGATACGCAGTATTTT.

A note on this clone: The identical CDR3 is also encoded by other nucleotide sequences in the sample. The rearrangement uses TRBV2 and TRBJ2-1; 8 bases are a match to TRBD2. The V gene's germline CDR1 is SNHLY and CDR2 FYNNEI. V was pared by 5 bases and J by 4 bases, with 1 base of the junction left unmatched. The CDR3 loop spans 13 amino acids. The CDR3 DNA reads as TGTGCCAGCAGTAGCGGGAGTTACAATGAGCAGTTCTTC. It specifies CASSSGSYNEQFF.

In its sample, this clone was seen a few times. This chain uses TRBV28 with TRBJ1-5, with TRBD1 matching over 7 bases. Germline V lookup: CDR1 MDHEN, CDR2 SYDVKM. The CDR3 covers 13 residues. Losses at the gene ends were 8 bases for V and 5 bases for J; bases not matched to a gene: 6. The CDR3 spells CASHRGNHQPQHF. The CDR3 DNA reads TGTGCCAGCCACAGGGGAAACCATCAGCCCCAGCATTTT.

Note on this clone: One base away lies a much larger clone, so this may be a sequencing read error. The chain combines TRBV7-9 with TRBJ2-1, with TRBD1 matching 8 bases. The germline V gene encodes CDR1 SEHNR and CDR2 FQNEAQ (reference sequence). The CDR3 is 14 residues long. V shed 3 bases, J shed 5 bases, and the junction held 3 bases outside the gene matches. CDR3 DNA: TGTGCCAGCAGCTTCGGACAGGGAAACAATGAGCAGTTCTTC. It codes for CASSFGQGNNEQFF.

Note on this clone: Other nucleotide sequences in the sample specify the same CDR3. This chain uses TRBV7-9 with TRBJ2-5; D is unresolved. Germline CDR1 is SEHNR and CDR2 is FQNEAQ (reference sequence). The CDR3 consists of 12 residues. Trimming left V 3 bases short and J 2 bases short, with 4 bases between. CDR3 sequence: CASSLEQETQYF. CDR3 nucleotide sequence: TGTGCCAGCAGCTTGGAACAAGAGACCCAGTACTTC.

This chain connects TRBV11-1 to TRBJ2-3, with D possibly being TRBD1 (5 bases). Trimming took 4 bases from V and 5 from J, leaving 10 bases between them. Per germline, CDR1 SGHAT and CDR2 FQDESV (reference sequence). This CDR3 region has 13 residues. The CDR3 reads CASSSGTGDTQYF. The CDR3 DNA reads TGTGCCAGCAGCTCAGGTACAGGAGATACGCAGTATTTT.

The CDR3 spells CASRYRDRGPYTEAFF. The DNA of the CDR3 is TGTGCCAGCAGGTACCGGGACCGAGGACCGTACACTGAAGCTTTCTTT. The chain joins TRBV6-6 to TRBJ1-1, with D maybe TRBD1 (5 bases). The CDR3 length is 16 residues. Germline CDR1 MNHNY, CDR2 SVGAGI (reference sequence). Deletions cut 6 bases from V and 3 bases from J, with 20 bases between.